This record looks at one TCR beta chain sequence and its context. Its target is not known. The CDR3 is 15 amino acids. V was shortened by 0 bases and J by 7 bases, with 13 bases between the two germline ends. Per germline, CDR1 SGDLS and CDR2 YYNGEE. The data originate from a study of shared clonotypes between healthy human individuals. Study context: A few men and a couple of women, aged 18 to 49, were donors. Study-level results: What rarefaction showed was incomplete sorted-subset sequencing despite large depth.

The donors were all Caucasian adults (living in Nashville, Tennessee). Data came from immunoSEQ multiplex PCR; TCRdb stores just in-frame clones and leaves some out. The table shows a few million clones, with 85% to 95% occurring only once. The chain is built from TRBV9 and TRBJ1-4, with D possibly being TRBD1 (6 bases). The clonotype was recovered from a man aged 18 to 29 in good health. Some clones in this sample may be carry-over from other donors' samples. Sequenced input: naive CD4+ T cells from PBMCs. Subset specified: CD45RA+ positively selected. This CDR3 is CASSVGTGPGEKLFF. CDR3 sequence (DNA): TGTGCCAGCAGCGTAGGAACAGGGCCGGGTGAAAAACTGTTTTTT.